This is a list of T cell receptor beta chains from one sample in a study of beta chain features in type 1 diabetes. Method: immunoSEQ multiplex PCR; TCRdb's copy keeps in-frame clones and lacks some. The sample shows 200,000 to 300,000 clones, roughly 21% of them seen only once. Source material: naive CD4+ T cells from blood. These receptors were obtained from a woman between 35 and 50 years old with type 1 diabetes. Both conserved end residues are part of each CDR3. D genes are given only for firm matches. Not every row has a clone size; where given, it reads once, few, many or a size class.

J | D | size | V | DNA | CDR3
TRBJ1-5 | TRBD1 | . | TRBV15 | TGTGCCACCAGCAGGGGGGGGACAGGGGGCTTCAATCAGCCCCAGCATTTT | CATSRGGTGGFNQPQHF
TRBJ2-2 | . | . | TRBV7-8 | TGTGCCAGCAGCTTAGTCAGGGTGAACACCGGGGAGCTGTTTTTT | CASSLVRVNTGELFF
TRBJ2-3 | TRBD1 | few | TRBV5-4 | TGTGCCAGCAGCCGCGCCACAGGGGGCACAGATACGCAGTATTTT | CASSRATGGTDTQYF
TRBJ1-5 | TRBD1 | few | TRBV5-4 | TGTGCCAGCAGCCGACAGGGGGCTGAGCCCCAGCATTTT | CASSRQGAEPQHF
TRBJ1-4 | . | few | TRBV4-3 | TGCGCCAGCAGCCCCTCGGGTGAAAAACTGTTTTTT | CASSPSGEKLFF
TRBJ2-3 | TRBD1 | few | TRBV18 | TGTGCCAGCTCTCCTATCGGGACAGCCCTAAGCACAGATACGCAGTATTTT | CASSPIGTALSTDTQYF
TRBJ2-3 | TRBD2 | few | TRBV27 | TGTGCCAGCGCACCGGGACTAGAGGCGCAGAATACGCAGTATTTT | CASAPGLEAQNTQYF
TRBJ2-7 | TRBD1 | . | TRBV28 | TGTGCCAGCAGGGGGACAGCGGAGACCGAGCAGTACTTC | CASRGTAETEQYF
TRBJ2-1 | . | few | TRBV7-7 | TGTGCCAGCAGCCCCGCGGGGGCTAACAATGAGCAGTTCTTC | CASSPAGANNEQFF
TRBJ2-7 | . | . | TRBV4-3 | TGCGCCAGCAGCCCGGAGATAGTGGATCCCTACGAGCAGTACTTC | CASSPEIVDPYEQYF
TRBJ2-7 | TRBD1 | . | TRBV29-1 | TGCAGCGCTGGGGGACAGGGCTACGAGCAGTACTTC | CSAGGQGYEQYF
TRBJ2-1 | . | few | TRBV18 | TGTGCCAGCTCCCCAGAAGGACAGCACAATGAGCAGTTCTTC | CASSPEGQHNEQFF
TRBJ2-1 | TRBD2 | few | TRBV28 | TGTGCCAGCGGGGAGGAACTAGCGGGAGGGAATGAGCAGTTCTTC | CASGEELAGGNEQFF
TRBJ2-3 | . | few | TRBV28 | TGTGCCAGCAGTTCCCCTGGAGGTACGCAGTATTTT | CASSSPGGTQYF
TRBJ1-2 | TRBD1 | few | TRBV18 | TGTGCCAGCTCCCAGGGGGAAGGCTATGGCTACACCTTC | CASSQGEGYGYTF